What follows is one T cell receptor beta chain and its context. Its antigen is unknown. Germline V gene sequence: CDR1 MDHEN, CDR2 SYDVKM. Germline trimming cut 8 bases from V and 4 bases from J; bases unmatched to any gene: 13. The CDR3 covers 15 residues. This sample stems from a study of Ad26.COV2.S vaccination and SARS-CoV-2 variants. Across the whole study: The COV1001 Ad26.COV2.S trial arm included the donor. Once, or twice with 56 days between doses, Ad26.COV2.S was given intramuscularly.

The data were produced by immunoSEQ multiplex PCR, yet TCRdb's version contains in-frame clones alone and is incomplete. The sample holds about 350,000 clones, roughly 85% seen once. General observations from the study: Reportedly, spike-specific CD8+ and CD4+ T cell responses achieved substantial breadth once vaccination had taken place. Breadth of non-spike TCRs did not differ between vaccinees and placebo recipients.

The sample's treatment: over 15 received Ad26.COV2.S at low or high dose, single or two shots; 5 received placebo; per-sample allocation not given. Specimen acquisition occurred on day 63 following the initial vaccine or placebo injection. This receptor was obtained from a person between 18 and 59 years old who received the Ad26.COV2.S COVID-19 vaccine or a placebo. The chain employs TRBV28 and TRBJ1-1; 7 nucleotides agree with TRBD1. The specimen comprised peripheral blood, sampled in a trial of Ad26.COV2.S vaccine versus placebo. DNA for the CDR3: TGTGCCAGCGGGGAGCCGCGACAGGGTTCCACTGAAGCTTTCTTT. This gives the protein CASGEPRQGSTEAFF.